The rows below give T cell receptor beta chains drawn from one sample of a study of T cells in Graves' hyperthyroidism and ophthalmopathy. TCRdb analysed the multiplex PCR reads with MiXCR anew, one entry per CDR3 protein. The sample has about 560,000 distinct CDR3 sequences, approximately 16% seen once. Sequenced input: blood. The receptors come from a young woman with Graves' hyperthyroidism. CDR3s include the opening cysteine and the closing phenylalanine or tryptophan. Each record gives: J gene, D gene, clone size, V gene, CDR3 DNA, CDR3 protein. A D gene is named only where the DNA matches it firmly. Size tells how often a clone was seen (once, few, many) or the class of an expanded clone, and some rows leave it out.

j_gene: TRBJ1-2
d_gene: -
abundance: few
v_gene: TRBV19
CDR3nt: TGTGCCAGTAGTACCGTCCAGGGATCTTATGGCTACACCTTC
CDR3aa: CASSTVQGSYGYTF

j_gene: TRBJ2-4
d_gene: TRBD2
abundance: few
v_gene: TRBV20-1
CDR3nt: TGCAGTGCCGTCCGAGCGGGACGCCAAAACATTCAGTACTTC
CDR3aa: CSAVRAGRQNIQYF

j_gene: TRBJ1-5
d_gene: -
abundance: -
v_gene: TRBV20-1
CDR3nt: TGCAGTGCTAAACCCGAGTACCATAGCAATCAGCCCCAGCATTTT
CDR3aa: CSAKPEYHSNQPQHF

j_gene: TRBJ2-5
d_gene: TRBD2
abundance: many
v_gene: TRBV12-3/TRBV12-4
CDR3nt: TGTGCCAGCAGCCCCGTAGCGGGAGGGTACCAAGAGACCCAGTACTTC
CDR3aa: CASSPVAGGYQETQYF

j_gene: TRBJ2-2
d_gene: TRBD2
abundance: -
v_gene: TRBV4-1
CDR3nt: TGCGCCAGCAGCCATGGTAGCGGGTTGAACACCGGGGAGCTGTTTTTT
CDR3aa: CASSHGSGLNTGELFF

j_gene: TRBJ2-3
d_gene: -
abundance: -
v_gene: TRBV11-2
CDR3nt: TGTGCCAGCAGCTTACGGAAGCATACGCAGTATTTT
CDR3aa: CASSLRKHTQYF

j_gene: TRBJ2-3
d_gene: TRBD2
abundance: -
v_gene: TRBV5-5
CDR3nt: TGTGCCAGCAGCTTTCGGGGGGGGGCCGAGAACACAGATACGCAGTATTTT
CDR3aa: CASSFRGGAENTDTQYF

j_gene: TRBJ2-6
d_gene: TRBD1
abundance: -
v_gene: TRBV2
CDR3nt: TGTGCCAGCAGGGACAGGGTTGGGGCCAACGTCCTGACTTTC
CDR3aa: CASRDRVGANVLTF

j_gene: TRBJ1-4
d_gene: -
abundance: many
v_gene: TRBV24-1
CDR3nt: TGTGCCACCAGTGATTGGGGAGAATTTAGGACTAATGAAAAACTGTTTTTT
CDR3aa: CATSDWGEFRTNEKLFF

j_gene: TRBJ2-3
d_gene: TRBD2
abundance: few
v_gene: TRBV25-1
CDR3nt: TGTGCCAGCAGTGAATTGAGATTGCCTGTAGCGGGAGGCGACCCAGATACGCAGTATTTT
CDR3aa: CASSELRLPVAGGDPDTQYF

j_gene: TRBJ1-4
d_gene: TRBD1
abundance: many
v_gene: TRBV3-1
CDR3nt: TGTGCCAGCAGCCTTACTCAGACAGGGGCTAATGAAAAACTGTTTTTT
CDR3aa: CASSLTQTGANEKLFF

j_gene: TRBJ2-6
d_gene: -
abundance: -
v_gene: TRBV2
CDR3nt: TGTGCCAGCAGTGAAGGCAGGGTCGGGGCCAACGTCCTGACTTTC
CDR3aa: CASSEGRVGANVLTF

j_gene: TRBJ2-5
d_gene: -
abundance: many
v_gene: TRBV28
CDR3nt: TGTGCCAGCAGTCTCCCAGGGGGGCAAGAGACCCAGTACTTC
CDR3aa: CASSLPGGQETQYF

j_gene: TRBJ2-5
d_gene: -
abundance: -
v_gene: TRBV28
CDR3nt: TGTGCCAGCAGTTTATGGGGGGAAGAGACCCAGTACTTC
CDR3aa: CASSLWGEETQYF

j_gene: TRBJ2-1
d_gene: -
abundance: -
v_gene: TRBV4-3
CDR3nt: TGCGCCAGCAGCCAAGATCTATGGGGGGGCCTGTACAATGAGCAGTTCTTC
CDR3aa: CASSQDLWGGLYNEQFF

j_gene: TRBJ2-7
d_gene: TRBD2
abundance: -
v_gene: TRBV5-1
CDR3nt: TGCGCCAGCAGCTTGGGGGGACTAGCGGGAGAGGTGCAGTACTTC
CDR3aa: CASSLGGLAGEVQYF

j_gene: TRBJ2-3
d_gene: -
abundance: -
v_gene: TRBV25-1
CDR3nt: TGTGCCAGCAGCCACGCCAACGGGGTCGGTTCAGATACGCAGTATTTT
CDR3aa: CASSHANGVGSDTQYF